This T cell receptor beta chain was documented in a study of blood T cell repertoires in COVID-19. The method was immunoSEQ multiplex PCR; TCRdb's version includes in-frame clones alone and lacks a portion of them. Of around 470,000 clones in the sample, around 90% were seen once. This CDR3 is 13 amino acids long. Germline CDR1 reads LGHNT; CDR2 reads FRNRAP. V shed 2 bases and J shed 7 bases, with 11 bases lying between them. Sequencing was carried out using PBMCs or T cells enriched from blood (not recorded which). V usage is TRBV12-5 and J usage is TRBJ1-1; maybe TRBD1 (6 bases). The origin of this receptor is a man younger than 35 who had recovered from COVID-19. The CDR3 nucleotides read TGTGCTAGTGGTTTGACACAGGGAAGTGAAGCTTTCTTT. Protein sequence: CASGLTQGSEAFF.